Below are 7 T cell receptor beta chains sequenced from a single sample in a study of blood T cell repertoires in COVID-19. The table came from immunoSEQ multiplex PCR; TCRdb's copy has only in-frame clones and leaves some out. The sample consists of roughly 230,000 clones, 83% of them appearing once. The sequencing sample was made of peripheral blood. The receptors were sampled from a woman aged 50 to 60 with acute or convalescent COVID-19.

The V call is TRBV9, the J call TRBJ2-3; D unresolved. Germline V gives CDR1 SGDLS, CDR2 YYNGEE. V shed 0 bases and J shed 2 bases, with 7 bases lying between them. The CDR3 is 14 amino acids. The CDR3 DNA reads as TGTGCCAGCAGCGTAGATCAGGTCACAGATACGCAGTATTTT. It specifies CASSVDQVTDTQYF. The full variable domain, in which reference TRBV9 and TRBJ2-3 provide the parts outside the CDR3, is DSGVTQTPKHLITATGQRVTLRCSPRSGDLSVYWYQQSLDQGLQFLIQYYNGEERAKGNILERFSAQQFPDLHSELNLSSLELGDSALYFCASSVDQVTDTQYFGPGTRLTVL.

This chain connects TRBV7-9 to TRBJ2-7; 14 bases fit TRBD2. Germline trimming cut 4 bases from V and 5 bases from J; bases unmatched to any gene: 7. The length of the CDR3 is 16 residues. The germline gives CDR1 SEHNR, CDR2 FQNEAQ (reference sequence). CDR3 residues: CASSSRGLAGEDEQYF. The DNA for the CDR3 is TGTGCCAGCAGCTCAAGGGGACTAGCGGGAGAAGACGAGCAGTACTTC.

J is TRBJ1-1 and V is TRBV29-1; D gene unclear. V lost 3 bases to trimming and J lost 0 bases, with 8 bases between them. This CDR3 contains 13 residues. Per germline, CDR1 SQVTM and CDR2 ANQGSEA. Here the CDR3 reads CSVDGRMNTEAFF. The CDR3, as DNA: TGCAGCGTTGATGGCAGGATGAACACTGAAGCTTTCTTT.

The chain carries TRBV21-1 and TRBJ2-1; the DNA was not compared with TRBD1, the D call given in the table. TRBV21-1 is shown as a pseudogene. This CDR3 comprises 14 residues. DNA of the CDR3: TGTGCCAGCAGCTTAGGGCAGGGTCACAATGAGCAGTTCTTC. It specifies CASSLGQGHNEQFF.

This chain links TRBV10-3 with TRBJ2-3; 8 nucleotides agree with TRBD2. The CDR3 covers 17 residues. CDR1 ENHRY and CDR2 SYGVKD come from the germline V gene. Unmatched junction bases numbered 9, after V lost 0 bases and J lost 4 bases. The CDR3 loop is CAISESDRAGGSDTQYF. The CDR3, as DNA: TGTGCCATCAGTGAGTCGGATAGGGCGGGGGGATCAGATACGCAGTATTTT.

The CDR3 region is CASSLGTDRNTEAFF. CDR3 in DNA: TGTGCCAGCAGCTTAGGGACAGACCGGAACACTGAAGCTTTCTTT. V and J are TRBV11-2 and TRBJ1-1, with D possibly matching TRBD1 (6 bases). This CDR3 contains 15 residues. Germline assignment: CDR1 SGHAT and CDR2 FQNNGV. V was clipped by 1 base and J by 1 base, with 10 bases between them.

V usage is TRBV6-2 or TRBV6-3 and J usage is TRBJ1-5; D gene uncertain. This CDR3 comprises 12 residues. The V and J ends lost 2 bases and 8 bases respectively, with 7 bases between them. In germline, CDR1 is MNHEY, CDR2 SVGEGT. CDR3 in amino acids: CASSYGQKPQHF. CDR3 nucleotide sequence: TGTGCCAGCAGTTACGGGCAGAAGCCCCAGCATTTT.